These 12 T cell receptor beta chains were sequenced from one sample in a study of blood T cell repertoires in COVID-19. Data came from immunoSEQ multiplex PCR; TCRdb stores just in-frame clones and leaves some out. The repertoire holds about 53,000 clones, with roughly 77% as singletons. Material: peripheral blood. Receptors originate from a man in his 70s with active or convalescent COVID-19.

The rearrangement links TRBV4-3 to TRBJ1-1; D unresolved. The V gene's germline CDR1 is LGHNA and CDR2 YSLEER. The CDR3 is made up of 15 amino acids. V gave up 1 base and J gave up 1 base, with 10 bases separating them. The DNA for the CDR3 is TGCGCCAGCAGCCAAGTCCTGTCCCCGAACACTGAAGCTTTCTTT. Its protein product is CASSQVLSPNTEAFF.

This clone has just one count. The chain has TRBV6-5 and TRBJ1-2, with D possibly TRBD1 on 6 matching bases. The CDR3 totals 15 residues. V was trimmed by 6 bases and J by 8 bases, leaving 22 bases between them. Germline assignment: CDR1 MNHEY and CDR2 SVGAGI. DNA of the CDR3: TGTGCCAGCAGGAAAATCGACCGGGACATGAGGGGCTACACCTTC. The encoded protein is CASRKIDRDMRGYTF.

This clone was observed a few times. The chain combines TRBV21-1 with TRBJ1-6; TRBD1 is taken as the D call from the table, unchecked against the DNA. TRBV21-1 is a pseudogene locus. This CDR3 comprises 15 residues. In nucleotides, the CDR3 is TGTGCCAGCAGCATTGAAGAGACAGGGGATTCACCCCTCCACTTT. Translating gives CASSIEETGDSPLHF.

This chain links TRBV13 with TRBJ1-5; 9 bases are shared with TRBD1. With 4 bases clipped from V and 2 bases from J, the junction kept 3 bases outside the gene matches. The CDR3 consists of 15 residues. The germline V gene encodes CDR1 PRHDT and CDR2 FYEKMQ (reference sequence). CDR3 loop: CASSSGQGGNQPQHF. The CDR3 region has the DNA TGTGCCAGCAGCTCGGGACAGGGAGGCAATCAGCCCCAGCATTTT.

In this sample, this clone turned up once. The chain carries TRBV4-3 and TRBJ2-7, with D perhaps matching TRBD1 (5 bases). The germline gives CDR1 LGHNA, CDR2 YSLEER. CDR3 size: 14 residues. Trimming took 3 bases from V and 7 from J, leaving 16 bases between them. The CDR3 protein is CASSQVPQSGEQYF. CDR3 nucleotide sequence: TGCGCCAGCAGCCAGGTCCCCCAGTCAGGGGAGCAGTACTTC.

V gene TRBV11-2 combines with J gene TRBJ2-1; 11 nucleotides align to TRBD2. The V segment lost 3 bases and the J segment 3 bases; nucleotides outside the gene matches: 7. CDR1 is SGHAT, CDR2 FQNNGV, per germline. CDR3 size: 17 residues. The CDR3 sequence: CASSLGAGTSGYNEQFF. CDR3 coding DNA: TGTGCCAGCAGCTTGGGGGCCGGGACTAGCGGCTACAATGAGCAGTTCTTC.

The CDR3 reads CASSLVAGLSNQPQHF. CDR3 DNA sequence: TGTGCCAGCAGTTTAGTGGCAGGGCTTAGCAATCAGCCCCAGCATTTT. The chain links TRBV28 to TRBJ1-5; D possibly corresponds to TRBD1 (5 bases). The V and J ends lost 2 bases and 0 bases respectively, with 11 bases between them. The CDR3 length is 16 residues. Germline assignment: CDR1 MDHEN and CDR2 SYDVKM.

In nucleotides, the CDR3 is TGTGCCAGCTCCCTGGGAGGGGCGACCTACGAGCAGTACTTC. This sequence encodes CASSLGGATYEQYF. The chain recombines TRBV18 with TRBJ2-7; 7 bases map to TRBD2. Trimming removed 6 bases from V and 2 bases from J; junction bases left unmatched: 7. This CDR3 is 14 amino acids long. From germline, CDR1 is KGHSH and CDR2 LQKENI. Combining the CDR3 with reference TRBV18 and TRBJ2-7 gives the whole variable domain NAGVMQNPRHLVRRRGQEARLRCSPMKGHSHVYWYRQLPEEGLKFMVYLQKENIIDESGMPKERFSAEFPKEGPSILRIQQVVRGDSAAYFCASSLGGATYEQYFGPGTRLTVT.

The rearrangement links TRBV13 to TRBJ1-3; no clear D gene. Germline V CDR1 and CDR2: PRHDT, FYEKMQ (reference sequence). V dropped 4 bases and J dropped 0 bases, with 7 bases sitting between them. The CDR3 extends over 14 amino acids. The chain's CDR3 is CASSSSGSGNTIYF. As DNA, the CDR3 is TGTGCCAGCAGCTCTTCCGGCTCTGGAAACACCATATATTTT.

This sequence joins TRBV19 and TRBJ2-3, with 8 positions matching TRBD1. J lost 5 bases, V lost 8 bases, and 9 bases had no gene match. From germline, CDR1 is LNHDA and CDR2 SQIVND (reference sequence). The CDR3 runs 14 residues. CDR3 bases: TGTGCCAGTGGCTCCCAGGGGGCCAAAGATACGCAGTATTTT. Translated: CASGSQGAKDTQYF.

The chain combines TRBV7-6 with TRBJ2-7; 10 bases are a match to TRBD2. After removal of 0 bases from V and 3 bases from J, the junction contained 5 bases not matched to a gene. The CDR3 consists of 16 residues. Germline V gene data show CDR1 as SGHVS and CDR2 as FNYEAQ. The CDR3 here is CASSLAPAGGVYEQYF. The CDR3 bases are TGTGCCAGCAGCTTAGCCCCAGCGGGAGGGGTCTACGAGCAGTACTTC.

Details on this clone: A read error is likely here: a far larger clone is one base away. This chain connects TRBV12-3 or TRBV12-4 to TRBJ2-5; D unclear. This CDR3 is built from 12 residues. In DNA, the CDR3 is TGTGCCAGCTGTTTACGAGTGGAGACCCAGTACTTC. Translated: CASCLRVETQYF.